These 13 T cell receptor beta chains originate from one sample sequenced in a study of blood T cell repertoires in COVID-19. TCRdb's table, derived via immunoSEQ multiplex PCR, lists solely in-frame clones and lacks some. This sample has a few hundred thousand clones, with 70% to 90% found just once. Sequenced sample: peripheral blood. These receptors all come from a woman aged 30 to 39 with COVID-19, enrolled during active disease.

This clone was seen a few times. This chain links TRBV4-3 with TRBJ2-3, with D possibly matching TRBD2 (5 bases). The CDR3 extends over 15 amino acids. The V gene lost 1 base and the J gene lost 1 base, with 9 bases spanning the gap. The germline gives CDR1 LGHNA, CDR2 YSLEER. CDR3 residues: CASSQVGSGTDTQYF. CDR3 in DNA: TGCGCCAGCAGCCAAGTGGGGAGCGGCACAGATACGCAGTATTTT.

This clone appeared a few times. The CDR3 sequence: CASSSRGPTEAFF. For the CDR3, the DNA is TGTGCCAGCAGCTCCAGGGGGCCTACTGAAGCTTTCTTT. V gene TRBV2 combines with J gene TRBJ1-1; 8 nucleotides align to TRBD1. This CDR3 contains 13 residues. In germline, CDR1 is SNHLY, CDR2 FYNNEI. The trim removed 6 bases at V and 5 bases at J, leaving 5 bases unmatched.

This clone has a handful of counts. DNA of the CDR3: TGTGCCATCAGTGAGTCGACCCCCAGCGCCGAGCAGTACTTC. It yields the protein CAISESTPSAEQYF. This chain connects TRBV10-3 to TRBJ2-7, with D hard to call. Trimming removed 0 bases from V and 6 bases from J, with 12 bases in between. The germline V gene has CDR1 ENHRY and CDR2 SYGVKD. This CDR3 spans 14 amino acids.

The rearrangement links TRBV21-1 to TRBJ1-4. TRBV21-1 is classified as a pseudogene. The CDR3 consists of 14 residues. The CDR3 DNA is TGTGCCAGCAGCAAAAGGCCAGCTAGGGAAAAACTGTTTTTT. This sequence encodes CASSKRPAREKLFF.

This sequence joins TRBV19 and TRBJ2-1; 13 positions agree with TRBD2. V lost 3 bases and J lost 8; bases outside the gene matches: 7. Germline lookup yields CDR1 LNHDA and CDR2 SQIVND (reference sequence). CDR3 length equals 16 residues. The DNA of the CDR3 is TGTGCCAGTAGTATCTGGACTAGCGGGAGTTTTGATGAGCAGTTCTTC. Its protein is CASSIWTSGSFDEQFF.

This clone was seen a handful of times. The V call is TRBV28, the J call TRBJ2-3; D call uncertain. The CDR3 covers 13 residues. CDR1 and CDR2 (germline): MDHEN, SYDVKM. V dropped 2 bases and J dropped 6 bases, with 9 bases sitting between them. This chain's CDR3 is CASSLLNLDTQYF. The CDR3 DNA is TGTGCCAGCAGTTTACTCAACTTGGATACGCAGTATTTT.

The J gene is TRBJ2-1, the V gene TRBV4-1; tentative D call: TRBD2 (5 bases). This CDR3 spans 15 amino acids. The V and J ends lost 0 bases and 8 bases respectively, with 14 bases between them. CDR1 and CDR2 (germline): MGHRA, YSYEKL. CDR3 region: CASSQELGSMHEQFF. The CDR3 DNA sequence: TGCGCCAGCAGCCAAGAACTAGGGTCCATGCATGAGCAGTTCTTC.

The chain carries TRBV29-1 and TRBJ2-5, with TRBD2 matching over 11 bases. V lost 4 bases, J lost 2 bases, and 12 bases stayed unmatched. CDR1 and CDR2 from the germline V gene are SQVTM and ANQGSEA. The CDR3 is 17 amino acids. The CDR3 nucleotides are TGCAGCGTTGGGGGGCTAGCGGGAGGTTCCCCACAAGAGACCCAGTACTTC. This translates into CSVGGLAGGSPQETQYF.

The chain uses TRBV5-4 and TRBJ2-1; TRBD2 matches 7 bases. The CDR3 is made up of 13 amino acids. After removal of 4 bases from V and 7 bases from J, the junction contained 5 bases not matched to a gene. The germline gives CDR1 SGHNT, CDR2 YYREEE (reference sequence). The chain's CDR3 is CASSEGLWNEQFF. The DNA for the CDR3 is TGTGCCAGCAGCGAGGGACTATGGAATGAGCAGTTCTTC.

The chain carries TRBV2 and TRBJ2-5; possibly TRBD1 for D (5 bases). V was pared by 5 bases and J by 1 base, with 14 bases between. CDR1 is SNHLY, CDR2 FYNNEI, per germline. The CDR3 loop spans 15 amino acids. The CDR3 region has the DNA TGTGCCAGCAGTCTCCTGAAGGGGCCCCAAGAGACCCAGTACTTC. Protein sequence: CASSLLKGPQETQYF.

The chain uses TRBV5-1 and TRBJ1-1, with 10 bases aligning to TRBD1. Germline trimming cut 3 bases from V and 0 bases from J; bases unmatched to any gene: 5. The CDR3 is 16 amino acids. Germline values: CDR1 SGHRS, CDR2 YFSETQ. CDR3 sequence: CASSSGGTGVNTEAFF. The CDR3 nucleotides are TGCGCCAGCAGCTCGGGAGGGACAGGGGTGAACACTGAAGCTTTCTTT.

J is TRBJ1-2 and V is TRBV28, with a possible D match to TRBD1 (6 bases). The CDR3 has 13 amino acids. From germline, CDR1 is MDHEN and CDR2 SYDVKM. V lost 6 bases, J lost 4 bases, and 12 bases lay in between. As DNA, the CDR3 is TGTGCCAGCAGAAAACAGGGATTCTATGGCTACACCTTC. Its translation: CASRKQGFYGYTF.

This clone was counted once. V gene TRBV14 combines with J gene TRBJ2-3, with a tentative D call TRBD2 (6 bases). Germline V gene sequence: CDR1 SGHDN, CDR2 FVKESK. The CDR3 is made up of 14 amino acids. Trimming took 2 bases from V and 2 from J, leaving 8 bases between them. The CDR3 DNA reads TGTGCCAGCAGCCAAAGGGACTTCACAGATACGCAGTATTTT. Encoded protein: CASSQRDFTDTQYF.